This T cell receptor (beta chain) stems from a study of cytomegalovirus exposure and HLA in healthy donors. V was clipped by 0 bases and J by 5 bases; unmatched bases: 6. Germline lookup yields CDR1 SNHLY and CDR2 FYNNEI. The CDR3 extends over 15 amino acids. This clone is a singleton in its sample. Its antigen remains unidentified. Overall study findings and caveats: In terms of immune exposure information, only CMV serostatus was available.

60 Vbeta and 13 Jbeta primers were used in PCR. Sequencing used immunoSEQ multiplex PCR; TCRdb keeps in-frame clones, though not all of them. The sample contains 75,000 to 90,000 clones, approximately 80% of which appear only once. V is TRBV2 and J is TRBJ2-7; 8 bases map to TRBD1. This TCR derives from a man aged 50 to 60 in good health and CMV-seronegative. The sequenced material came from PBMCs. CDR3 amino acids: CASSEAAGGRNEQYF. Here the CDR3 DNA reads TGTGCCAGCAGTGAAGCGGCAGGGGGCAGGAACGAGCAGTACTTC.